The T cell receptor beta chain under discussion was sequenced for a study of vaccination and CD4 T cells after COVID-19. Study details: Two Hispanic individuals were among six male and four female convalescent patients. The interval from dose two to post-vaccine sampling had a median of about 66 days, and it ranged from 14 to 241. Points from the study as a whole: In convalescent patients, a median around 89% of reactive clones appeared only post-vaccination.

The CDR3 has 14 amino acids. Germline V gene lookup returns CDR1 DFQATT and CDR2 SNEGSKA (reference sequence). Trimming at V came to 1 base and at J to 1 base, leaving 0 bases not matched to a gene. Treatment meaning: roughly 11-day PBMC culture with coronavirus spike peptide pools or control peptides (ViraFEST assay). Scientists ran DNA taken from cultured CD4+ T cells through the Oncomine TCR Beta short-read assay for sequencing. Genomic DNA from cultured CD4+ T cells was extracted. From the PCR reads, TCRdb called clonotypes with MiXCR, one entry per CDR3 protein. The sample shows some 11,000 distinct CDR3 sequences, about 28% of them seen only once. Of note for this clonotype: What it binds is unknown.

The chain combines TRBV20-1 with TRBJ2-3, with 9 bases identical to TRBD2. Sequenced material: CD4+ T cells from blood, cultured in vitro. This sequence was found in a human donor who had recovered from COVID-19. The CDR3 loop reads CSARASGGTDTQYF. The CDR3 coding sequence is TGCAGTGCTAGAGCTAGCGGGGGCACAGATACGCAGTATTTT.